The clone carrying this TCR beta chain was detected a few times. TCR beta CDR3 sequences were amplified from RNA transcripts. The TCR CDR3 first-round RT-PCR relied on the HTBI primer set. TCRdb fed the multiplex PCR reads into MiXCR, producing one record per CDR3 protein. Of 330,000 or so distinct CDR3 sequences in the sample, roughly a fifth are singletons; the top ten hold roughly 39%. Germline CDR1 DFQATT, CDR2 SNEGSKA (reference sequence). This CDR3 contains 13 residues. Trimming removed 3 bases from V and 3 bases from J; junction bases left unmatched: 4. The data were obtained in a study of T cells in Graves' hyperthyroidism and ophthalmopathy. On the basis of clinical symptoms, serum thyroxine and TRAb, thyroid ultrasound and orbital computed tomography, diagnoses were made.

V gene TRBV20-1 combines with J gene TRBJ2-5; TRBD2 matches at 7 bases. Sequencing used blood. This receptor was obtained from a man in his forties or fifties with Graves' ophthalmopathy. CDR3 residues: CSASRTRKETQYF. CDR3 sequence (DNA): TGCAGTGCTAGTAGGACTAGAAAAGAGACCCAGTACTTC.